This T cell receptor beta chain originates from a study of radiation and T cells in renal cell carcinoma. The assay was immunoSEQ multiplex PCR, and TCRdb's table has in-frame clones only and misses some. This sample has over 45,000 clones, with around 78% found just once. Regarding time point: baseline pretreatment blood. As for treatment: 15 Gy SBRT to primary tumor, nephrectomy 4 weeks later. From germline, CDR1 is WNHNN and CDR2 SYGVQD (reference sequence). The J segment lost 0 bases and the V segment lost 8 bases, leaving 5 bases of the junction unmatched. This CDR3 region has 15 residues. The chain recombines TRBV10-1 with TRBJ1-3; 9 bases match TRBD1. The TCR comes from a man aged 60 to 69 with renal cell carcinoma. Sequences were derived from blood, sampled from a patient whose treatment included radiotherapy and nephrectomy. CDR3 in amino acids: CASSGTGPSGNTIYF. CDR3 DNA: TGCGCCAGCTCCGGGACAGGGCCCTCTGGAAACACCATATATTTT.